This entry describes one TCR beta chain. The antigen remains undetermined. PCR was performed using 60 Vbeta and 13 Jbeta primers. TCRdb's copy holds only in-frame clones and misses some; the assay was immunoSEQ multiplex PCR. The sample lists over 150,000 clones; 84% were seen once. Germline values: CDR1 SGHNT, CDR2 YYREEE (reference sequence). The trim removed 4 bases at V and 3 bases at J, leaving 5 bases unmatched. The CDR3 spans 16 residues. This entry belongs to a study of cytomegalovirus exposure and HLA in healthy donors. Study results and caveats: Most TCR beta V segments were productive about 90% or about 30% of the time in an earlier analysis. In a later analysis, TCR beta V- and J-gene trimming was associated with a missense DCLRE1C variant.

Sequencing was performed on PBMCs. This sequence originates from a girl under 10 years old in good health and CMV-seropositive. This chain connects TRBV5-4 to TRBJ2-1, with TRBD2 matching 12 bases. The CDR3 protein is CASSLRLAGVYNEQFF. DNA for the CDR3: TGTGCCAGCAGCCTAAGACTAGCGGGGGTCTACAATGAGCAGTTCTTC.